This T cell receptor beta chain came from a study of cytomegalovirus exposure and HLA in healthy donors. Study-wide results and caveats: Subsequent analysis showed first-cohort TCR clusters tending to co-occur in around 130 validation repertoires. Many donors carried some public TCRs, although rarity characterized most TCR sequences.

Sequencing was performed with immunoSEQ multiplex PCR; in TCRdb, only in-frame clones are kept and a portion is missing. In the table there are 220,000 or so clones, roughly 84% of which are singletons. Germline V gene data show CDR1 as MDHEN and CDR2 as SYDVKM. CDR3 length: 14 residues. V dropped 6 bases and J dropped 4 bases, with 15 bases sitting between them. A few counts support this clone. The antigen is unknown. The clonotype was recovered from a woman aged 30 to 39 in good health and CMV-seropositive. The rearrangement joins TRBV28 to TRBJ1-2, with D tentatively TRBD1 (5 bases). Sequencing used PBMCs. This chain's CDR3 is CASRSGTATYGYTF. The CDR3 bases are TGTGCCAGCAGGTCCGGGACCGCCACCTATGGCTACACCTTC.